This T cell receptor beta chain is from a study of T cells in Graves' hyperthyroidism and ophthalmopathy. This clonotype was found many times. TCR beta CDR3 regions were amplified from RNA transcripts. First-round RT-PCR targeting the TCR CDR3 was performed with the HTBI primer set. TCRdb processed the multiplex PCR reads anew with MiXCR; each CDR3 protein has one entry. The repertoire holds about 290,000 distinct CDR3 sequences, with approximately 12% as singletons. This TCR was recovered from a woman aged 25 to 39 with Graves' hyperthyroidism that later progressed to Graves' ophthalmopathy. The sample was blood.

CDR3 protein: CASKWQGLENQPQHF. Here the CDR3 DNA reads TGTGCCAGCAAATGGCAGGGGCTGGAGAATCAGCCCCAGCATTTT. V is TRBV7-3 and J is TRBJ1-5; D possibly corresponds to TRBD1 (6 bases). The CDR3 contains 15 residues. Looked up from germline, CDR1 is SGHTA and CDR2 is FQGTGA. Trimming stripped 7 bases from V and 4 bases from J, with 17 bases between. Supplemented by reference TRBV7-3 and TRBJ1-5, the full variable domain reads GAGVSQTPSNKVTEKGKYVELRCDPISGHTALYWYRQSLGQGPEFLIYFQGTGAADDSGLPNDRFFAVRPEGSVSTLKIQRTERGDSAVYLCASKWQGLENQPQHFGDGTRLSIL.